This entry lists 20 T cell receptor beta chains sequenced from one sample in a study of blood T cell repertoires in COVID-19. The data were produced by immunoSEQ multiplex PCR, yet TCRdb's version contains in-frame clones alone and is incomplete. The sample lists approximately 75,000 clones, around 83% occurring once. Source material: peripheral blood. The receptor set was obtained from a man aged 80 or over with acute or convalescent COVID-19.

This clone came up once. The chain has TRBV24-1 and TRBJ1-2; D is ambiguous. V was clipped by 6 bases and J by 8 bases, with 12 bases between them. CDR3 length equals 12 residues. Germline V CDR1 and CDR2: KGHDR, SFDVKD. The CDR3 sequence: CATSHSRWGYTF. The CDR3 nucleotides read TGTGCCACCAGTCACAGCCGCTGGGGCTACACCTTC.

The J gene is TRBJ2-7, the V gene TRBV2, with D possibly matching TRBD1 (5 bases). The germline V gene encodes CDR1 SNHLY and CDR2 FYNNEI. CDR3 length: 14 amino acids. With 3 bases removed from V and 5 bases from J, the gap between germline ends came to 14 bases. This CDR3 is CASSDGVPGNEQYF. The CDR3 region has the DNA TGTGCCAGCAGTGATGGTGTGCCAGGGAACGAGCAGTACTTC. The whole variable domain, filled in from reference TRBV2 and TRBJ2-7, reads EPEVTQTPSHQVTQMGQEVILRCVPISNHLYFYWYRQILGQKVEFLVSFYNNEISEKSEIFDDQFSVERPDGSNFTLKIRSTKLEDSAMYFCASSDGVPGNEQYFGPGTRLTVT.

The chain recombines TRBV10-3 with TRBJ2-7, with TRBD1 matching 9 bases. The CDR3 extends over 16 amino acids. Germline V lookup: CDR1 ENHRY, CDR2 SYGVKD. V trimming: 4 bases; J trimming: 0 bases; junction bases outside the gene matches: 7. As DNA, the CDR3 is TGTGCCATCAGTGCGTCCGGGACAGGGTTCTCCTACGAGCAGTACTTC. This sequence encodes CAISASGTGFSYEQYF.

This clone was counted a few times. The chain links TRBV28 to TRBJ1-4; D is perhaps TRBD1 (6 bases). In germline, CDR1 is MDHEN, CDR2 SYDVKM. The CDR3 consists of 19 residues. V was trimmed by 1 base and J by 2 bases, leaving 20 bases between them. The CDR3 DNA sequence: TGTGCCAGCAGTTTATCGCGCTGGGGGGGCGTAAGGACTAATGAAAAACTGTTTTTT. Protein: CASSLSRWGGVRTNEKLFF.

The V gene is TRBV2, the J gene TRBJ1-1; unclear D gene. Germline lookup yields CDR1 SNHLY and CDR2 FYNNEI. With 5 bases removed from V and 0 bases from J, the gap between germline ends came to 13 bases. The CDR3 sequence is 15 residues long. Here the CDR3 DNA reads TGTGCCAGCAGTCCCACGGTCAGGATGAACACTGAAGCTTTCTTT. Its protein is CASSPTVRMNTEAFF.

Only a few counts were recorded for this clone. This chain connects TRBV4-2 to TRBJ2-7, with 7 bases fitting TRBD2. This CDR3 is 15 amino acids long. V lost 4 bases and J lost 2; bases outside the gene matches: 8. Germline V gene sequence: CDR1 LGHNA, CDR2 YNFKEQ. DNA for the CDR3: TGTGCCAGCAGCCGGGAGGCGGGAGCTACCTACGAGCAGTACTTC. Its protein product is CASSREAGATYEQYF.

This chain links TRBV27 with TRBJ1-6; TRBD1 is a possible D gene (5 bases). V was cut by 6 bases and J by 0 bases, with 21 bases left in between. The CDR3 is 19 amino acids. CDR1 is MNHEY, CDR2 SMNVEV, per germline (reference sequence). The CDR3 coding sequence is TGTGCCAGCAGCAGCCGGTGGGGGGTGAGGAGCTCCTATAATTCACCCCTCCACTTT. Its protein is CASSSRWGVRSSYNSPLHF.

The CDR3 region is CASSFQRGGRNEQFF. The CDR3, as DNA: TGTGCCAGCAGCTTCCAGCGGGGGGGCCGCAATGAGCAGTTCTTC. The rearrangement joins TRBV7-3 to TRBJ2-1; 10 bases are shared with TRBD2. J lost 6 bases, V lost 3 bases, and 5 bases had no gene match. CDR3 size: 15 residues. Looked up from germline, CDR1 is SGHTA and CDR2 is FQGTGA.

This clone appeared a single time. The chain uses TRBV6-5 and TRBJ2-3; a weak D match, TRBD2 (5 bases). The ends were cut back, 7 bases at V and 5 bases at J, with 19 bases in the middle. CDR1 MNHEY and CDR2 SVGAGI come from the germline V gene. The CDR3 contains 15 residues. The CDR3, as DNA: TGTGCCAGCAATCCGGTTGAGGGAAGTGGAGATACGCAGTATTTT. Amino acids: CASNPVEGSGDTQYF.

The V and J genes are TRBV28 and TRBJ1-3; maybe TRBD1 (6 bases). CDR1 is MDHEN, CDR2 SYDVKM, per germline. Deletions cut 4 bases from V and 4 bases from J, with 14 bases between. The length of the CDR3 is 15 residues. The CDR3 region has the DNA TGTGCCAGCAGTTCAGGGGTCTTCGCCGGAAACACCATATATTTT. It codes for CASSSGVFAGNTIYF.

The chain links TRBV6-5 to TRBJ2-7; TRBD1 matches at 10 bases. The CDR3 length is 15 residues. Germline loops: CDR1 MNHEY, CDR2 SVGAGI. J lost 5 bases, V lost 6 bases, and 10 bases had no gene match. CDR3 sequence reads: CASSKKGTGVNEQYF. The CDR3 bases are TGTGCCAGCAGCAAAAAGGGGACAGGGGTCAACGAGCAGTACTTC.

The chain carries TRBV7-3 and TRBJ1-5; D is unclear. V dropped 5 bases and J dropped 3 bases, with 2 bases sitting between them. Germline loops: CDR1 SGHTA, CDR2 FQGTGA. The CDR3 totals 11 residues. CDR3 loop: CASSHNQPQHF. CDR3 coding DNA: TGTGCCAGCAGCCACAATCAGCCCCAGCATTTT. The full variable domain, with the rest looked up from reference TRBV7-3 and TRBJ1-5, is GAGVSQTPSNKVTEKGKYVELRCDPISGHTALYWYRQSLGQGPEFLIYFQGTGAADDSGLPNDRFFAVRPEGSVSTLKIQRTERGDSAVYLCASSHNQPQHFGDGTRLSIL.

The chain joins TRBV5-1 to TRBJ2-5; 14 bases align to TRBD2. Germline CDR1 is SGHRS and CDR2 is YFSETQ. CDR3 length equals 17 residues. The junction had 9 bases not matched to a gene; V was cut back by 3 bases and J by 5 bases. The CDR3: CASSYGLAGGLSETQYF. In DNA, the CDR3 is TGCGCCAGCAGCTACGGACTAGCGGGGGGCCTATCCGAGACCCAGTACTTC.

DNA for the CDR3: TGTGCCTGGAGCAATAGACTTGCAACTAATGAAAAACTGTTTTTT. It specifies CAWSNRLATNEKLFF. The chain joins TRBV30 to TRBJ1-4, with D unclear. This CDR3 is built from 15 residues. Deletions cut 3 bases from V and 0 bases from J, with 11 bases between. CDR1 and CDR2 from the germline V gene are GTSNPN and SVGIG (reference sequence).

This chain uses TRBV6-5 with TRBJ1-2; no definite D call. V dropped 7 bases and J dropped 6 bases, with 18 bases sitting between them. CDR3 length: 14 residues. Germline CDR1 is MNHEY and CDR2 is SVGAGI. The CDR3: CASKEGPSVDGYTF. The CDR3 nucleotides are TGTGCCAGCAAGGAGGGTCCCTCAGTCGATGGCTACACCTTC.

The chain carries TRBV14 and TRBJ2-2; 9 bases are shared with TRBD2. The CDR3 runs to 19 residues. The germline V gene encodes CDR1 SGHDN and CDR2 FVKESK. V shed 0 bases, J shed 3 bases, and the junction held 11 bases outside the gene matches. CDR3 region: CASSQDGYMGLADTGELFF. For the CDR3, the DNA is TGTGCCAGCAGCCAAGATGGGTACATGGGACTAGCAGACACCGGGGAGCTGTTTTTT.

CDR3 sequence: CATSDLGGSQTDTQYF. In DNA, the CDR3 is TGTGCCACCAGTGATTTAGGGGGTAGTCAAACAGATACGCAGTATTTT. This chain connects TRBV24-1 to TRBJ2-3; a weak D match, TRBD1 (6 bases). The CDR3 length is 16 residues. The germline V gene has CDR1 KGHDR and CDR2 SFDVKD. Trimming stripped 1 base from V and 3 bases from J, with 13 bases between.

The chain joins TRBV10-1 to TRBJ2-7; 8 nucleotides align to TRBD2. This CDR3 spans 17 amino acids. Germline lookup yields CDR1 WNHNN and CDR2 SYGVQD (reference sequence). Trimming took 4 bases from V and 0 from J; bases not matched to a gene: 11. The CDR3 here is CASSAGGGGGSSYEQYF. CDR3 nucleotide sequence: TGCGCCAGCAGTGCGGGGGGGGGAGGCGGGAGCTCCTACGAGCAGTACTTC.

V gene TRBV5-1 combines with J gene TRBJ2-7, with D perhaps matching TRBD1 (6 bases). The CDR3 is made up of 13 amino acids. Between the trimmed V and J ends, which lost 4 bases and 3 bases, there was a span of 11 bases. Germline lookup yields CDR1 SGHRS and CDR2 YFSETQ. The CDR3 protein is CASSPGQYYEQYF. The CDR3 bases are TGCGCCAGCAGCCCGGGACAATACTACGAGCAGTACTTC. The variable domain in full, completed from reference TRBV5-1 and TRBJ2-7, reads KAGVTQTPRYLIKTRGQQVTLSCSPISGHRSVSWYQQTPGQGLQFLFEYFSETQRNKGNFPGRFSGRQFSNSRSEMNVSTLELGDSALYLCASSPGQYYEQYFGPGTRLTVT.

V usage is TRBV18 and J usage is TRBJ2-7; 9 bases line up with TRBD1. The CDR3 extends over 14 amino acids. V gave up 4 bases and J gave up 6 bases; unmatched junction bases: 7. Germline V CDR1 and CDR2: KGHSH, LQKENI. The CDR3, as DNA: TGTGCCAGCTCACTCGACGGGACAGGGTCCGAGCAGTACTTC. Protein: CASSLDGTGSEQYF.